The 13 T cell receptor beta chains below were found in one sample sequenced in a study of shared T cell receptors in the human thymus. Assay used: immunoSEQ multiplex PCR; TCRdb lists only in-frame clones, some missing. This repertoire shows hundreds of thousands of clones, 80% to 90% found once; its top ten account for about 0.0094%. This same sample was also taken into another study, of human thymus T cells.

Sequenced: thymocytes. Receptors were obtained from a boy under three years old with a congenital heart defect.

This clone was detected only a few times. The chain is built from TRBV21-1 and TRBJ2-4; the D call in the table, TRBD1, was not verified against the DNA. TRBV21-1 is classified as a pseudogene. This CDR3 is built from 17 residues. The chain's CDR3 is CASSKKGDAGVSLTRYF. For the CDR3, the DNA is TGTGCCAGCAGCAAAAAAGGGGACGCAGGGGTTAGCCTCACTCGGTACTTC.

The chain is built from TRBV11-2 and TRBJ2-7, with 7 nucleotides matching TRBD1. Trimming took 1 base from V and 7 from J; bases not matched to a gene: 16. The CDR3 extends over 17 amino acids. Germline V lookup: CDR1 SGHAT, CDR2 FQNNGV. CDR3 sequence: CASSLGPRGLLRLEQYF. For the CDR3, the DNA is TGTGCCAGCAGCTTAGGCCCTAGGGGGCTCCTACGTCTGGAGCAGTACTTC.

The CDR3 DNA sequence: TGCGCCAGCAGCCAAGGAGGAACGGGGACTGGGGCCAACGTCCTGACTTTC. Its protein product is CASSQGGTGTGANVLTF. The gene calls are TRBV4-3 and TRBJ2-6; D is perhaps TRBD2 (5 bases). The germline V gene has CDR1 LGHNA and CDR2 YSLEER. The CDR3 runs to 17 residues. The germline V and J ends were trimmed by 1 base and 2 bases, with 12 bases remaining between them.

This sequence joins TRBV5-1 and TRBJ1-4; 9 bases match TRBD1. V shed 2 bases and J 8 bases; nucleotides not matched to a gene: 7. CDR3 size: 15 residues. Germline CDR1 SGHRS, CDR2 YFSETQ. CDR3 loop: CASSFNRGRGEKLFF. In nucleotides, the CDR3 is TGCGCCAGCAGCTTTAACAGGGGGCGAGGGGAAAAACTGTTTTTT.

The chain is built from TRBV7-6 and TRBJ1-6; D gene unclear. The germline V gene encodes CDR1 SGHVS and CDR2 FNYEAQ. V lost 8 bases and J 7 bases, leaving 9 bases between the germline ends. The CDR3 extends over 12 amino acids. DNA for the CDR3: TGTGCCAGCGCGCTGGTGAATTCACCCCTCCACTTT. Protein: CASALVNSPLHF. The whole variable domain, remainder taken from reference TRBV7-6 and TRBJ1-6, is GAGVSQSPRYKVTKRGQDVALRCDPISGHVSLYWYRQALGQGPEFLTYFNYEAQQDKSGLPNDRFSAERPEGSISTLTIQRTEQRDSAMYRCASALVNSPLHFGNGTRLTVT.

The gene calls are TRBV4-3 and TRBJ2-3; no clear D. Trimming pared 3 bases from V and 6 bases from J, leaving 16 bases between. Germline values: CDR1 LGHNA, CDR2 YSLEER. This CDR3 has 15 residues. The CDR3 nucleotides are TGCGCCAGCAGCCAGACAAGGTGGTTTTGGGATACGCAGTATTTT. This codes for CASSQTRWFWDTQYF.

The V and J genes are TRBV27 and TRBJ1-6; possible D gene TRBD1, 6 bases. This CDR3 is 17 amino acids long. The V end was cut by 3 bases, the J end by 0 bases, with 12 bases between. Germline assignment: CDR1 MNHEY and CDR2 SMNVEV (reference sequence). The CDR3 protein is CASSFHTGSSYNSPLHF. In DNA, the CDR3 is TGTGCCAGCAGTTTTCACACAGGGAGCTCCTATAATTCACCCCTCCACTTT.

The gene calls are TRBV14 and TRBJ1-2; D is unclear. With 0 bases removed from V and 4 bases from J, the gap between germline ends came to 15 bases. Germline lookup yields CDR1 SGHDN and CDR2 FVKESK. CDR3 length: 16 amino acids. The CDR3 region is CASSQDDGRRLYGYTF. The CDR3, as DNA: TGTGCCAGCAGCCAAGATGATGGTAGGCGACTCTATGGCTACACCTTC.

The rearrangement links TRBV6-1 to TRBJ1-4; the D is unclear. The CDR3 loop spans 15 amino acids. Looked up from germline, CDR1 is MNHNS and CDR2 is SASEGT. Trimming stripped 2 bases from V and 5 bases from J, with 12 bases between. The CDR3, as DNA: TGTGCCAGCAGTGAAAATGGAGGGAAGAATGAAAAACTGTTTTTT. Residues: CASSENGGKNEKLFF.

The rearrangement uses TRBV5-1 and TRBJ2-1; a weak D match, TRBD1 (6 bases). V dropped 3 bases and J dropped 10 bases, with 11 bases sitting between them. This CDR3 is 12 amino acids long. Per the germline V gene, CDR1 is SGHRS and CDR2 is YFSETQ. CDR3 in DNA: TGCGCCAGCAGCTCCCAGAGGGGGGAGCAGTTCTTC. Its translation is CASSSQRGEQFF.

The rearrangement joins TRBV2 to TRBJ2-7; 9 bases are a match to TRBD1. Per the germline V gene, CDR1 is SNHLY and CDR2 is FYNNEI. J was trimmed by 7 bases and V by 1 base; bases with no gene match: 32. The length of the CDR3 is 23 residues. The CDR3 loop reads CASSEVDYHKNLVVGTGLFEQYF. CDR3 DNA: TGTGCCAGCAGTGAAGTTGACTACCACAAGAACCTCGTCGTGGGGACAGGGTTGTTTGAGCAGTACTTC.

V usage is TRBV5-4 and J usage is TRBJ2-3; 10 bases fit TRBD2. Losses at the gene ends were 4 bases for V and 5 bases for J; bases not matched to a gene: 7. In germline, CDR1 is SGHNT, CDR2 YYREEE (reference sequence). This CDR3 is built from 15 residues. CDR3 nucleotide sequence: TGTGCCAGCAGCCAGCTAGCGGGAGAAAAAGATACGCAGTATTTT. It specifies CASSQLAGEKDTQYF.

The genes are TRBV19 and TRBJ2-2, with a tentative D call TRBD1 (5 bases). The CDR3 contains 19 residues. V gave up 3 bases and J gave up 5 bases, with 25 bases separating them. Per germline, CDR1 LNHDA and CDR2 SQIVND (reference sequence). The CDR3 nucleotides are TGTGCCAGTAGTATCCCACGACAGAGAGGCCCGAGACAAACCGGGGAGCTGTTTTTT. Protein sequence: CASSIPRQRGPRQTGELFF.